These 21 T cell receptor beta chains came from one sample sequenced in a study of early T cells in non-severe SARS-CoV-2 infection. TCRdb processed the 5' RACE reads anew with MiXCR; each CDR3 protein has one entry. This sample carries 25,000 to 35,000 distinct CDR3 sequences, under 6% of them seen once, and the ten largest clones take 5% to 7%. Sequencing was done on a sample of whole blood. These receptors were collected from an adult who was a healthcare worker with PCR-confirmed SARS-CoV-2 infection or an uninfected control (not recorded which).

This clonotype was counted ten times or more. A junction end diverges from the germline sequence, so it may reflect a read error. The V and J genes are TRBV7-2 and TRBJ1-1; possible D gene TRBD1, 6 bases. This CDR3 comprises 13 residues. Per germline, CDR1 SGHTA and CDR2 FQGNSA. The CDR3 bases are TGTGCCAGCAGCTTAGCGCTCAGGGGCGAAGGGATCTTT. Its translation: CASSLALRGEGIF.

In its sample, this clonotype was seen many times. DNA of the CDR3: TGCAGCGTTGAAGGGACAGGATTCTACGAGCAGTACTTC. It encodes CSVEGTGFYEQYF. The gene calls are TRBV29-1 and TRBJ2-7; 7 nucleotides align to TRBD1. The V gene's germline CDR1 is SQVTM and CDR2 ANQGSEA. The CDR3 covers 13 residues. V trimming: 1 base; J trimming: 3 bases; junction bases outside the gene matches: 3.

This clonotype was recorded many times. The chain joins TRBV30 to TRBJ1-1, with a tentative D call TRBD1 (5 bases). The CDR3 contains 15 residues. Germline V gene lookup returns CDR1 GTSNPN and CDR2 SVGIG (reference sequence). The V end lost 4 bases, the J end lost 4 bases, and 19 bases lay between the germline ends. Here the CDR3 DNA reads TGTGCCTGGAACCTGGAGGAGAGGGGATTCACTGAAGCTTTCTTT. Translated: CAWNLEERGFTEAFF.

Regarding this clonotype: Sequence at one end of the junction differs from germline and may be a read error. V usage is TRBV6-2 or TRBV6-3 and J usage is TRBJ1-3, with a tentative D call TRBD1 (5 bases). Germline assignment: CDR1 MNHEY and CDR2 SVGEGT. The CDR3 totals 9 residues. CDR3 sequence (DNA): TGTGCCAGCAGTTACCGGGGCACTTTT. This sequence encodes CASSYRGTF.

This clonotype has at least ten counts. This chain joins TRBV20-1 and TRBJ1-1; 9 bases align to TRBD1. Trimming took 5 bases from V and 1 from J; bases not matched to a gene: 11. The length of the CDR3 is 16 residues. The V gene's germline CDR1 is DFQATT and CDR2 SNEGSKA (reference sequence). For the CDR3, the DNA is TGCAGTGCTTACAGTACAGGGGGCGCGTGGAACACTGAAGCTTTCTTT. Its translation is CSAYSTGGAWNTEAFF.

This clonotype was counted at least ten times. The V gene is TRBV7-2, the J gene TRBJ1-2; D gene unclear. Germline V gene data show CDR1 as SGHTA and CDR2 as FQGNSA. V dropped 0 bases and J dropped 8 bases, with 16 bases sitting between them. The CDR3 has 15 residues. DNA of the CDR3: TGTGCCAGCAGCTTAGCTCTTTCGGGGTTCGGCGGCTACACCTTC. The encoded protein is CASSLALSGFGGYTF.

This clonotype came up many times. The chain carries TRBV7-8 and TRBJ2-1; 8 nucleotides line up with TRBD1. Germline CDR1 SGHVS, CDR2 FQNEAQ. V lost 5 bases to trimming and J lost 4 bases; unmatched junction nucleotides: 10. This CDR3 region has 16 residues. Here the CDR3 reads CASSHTGQGTYNEQFF. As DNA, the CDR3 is TGTGCCAGCAGCCATACTGGACAGGGAACTTACAATGAGCAGTTCTTC. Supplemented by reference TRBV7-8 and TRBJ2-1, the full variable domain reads GAGVSQSPRYKVAKRGQDVALRCDPISGHVSLFWYQQALGQGPEFLTYFQNEAQLDKSGLPSDRFFAERPEGSVSTLKIQRTQQEDSAVYLCASSHTGQGTYNEQFFGPGTRLTVL.

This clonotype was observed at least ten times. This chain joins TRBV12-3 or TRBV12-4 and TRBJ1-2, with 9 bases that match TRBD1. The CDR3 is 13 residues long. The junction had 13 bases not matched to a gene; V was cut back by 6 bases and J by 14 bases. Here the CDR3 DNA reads TGTGCCAGCAGGTCCTACTGGGACAGGGTTGAAACCTTC. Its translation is CASRSYWDRVETF.

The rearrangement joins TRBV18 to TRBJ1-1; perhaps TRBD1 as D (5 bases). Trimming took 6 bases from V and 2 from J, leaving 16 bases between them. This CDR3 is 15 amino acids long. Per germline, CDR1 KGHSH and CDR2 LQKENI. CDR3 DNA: TGTGCCAGCTCTCAACAGTCGGGACTAAACACTGAAGCTTTCTTT. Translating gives CASSQQSGLNTEAFF. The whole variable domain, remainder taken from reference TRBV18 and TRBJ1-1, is NAGVMQNPRHLVRRRGQEARLRCSPMKGHSHVYWYRQLPEEGLKFMVYLQKENIIDESGMPKERFSAEFPKEGPSILRIQQVVRGDSAAYFCASSQQSGLNTEAFFGQGTRLTVV.

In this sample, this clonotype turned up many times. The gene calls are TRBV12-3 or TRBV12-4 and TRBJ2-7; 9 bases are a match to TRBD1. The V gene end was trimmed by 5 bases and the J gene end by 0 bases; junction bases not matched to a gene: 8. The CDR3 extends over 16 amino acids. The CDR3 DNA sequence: TGTGCCAGCAGTCCCTCCCCACAGGGGGCCTCCTACGAGCAGTACTTC. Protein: CASSPSPQGASYEQYF.

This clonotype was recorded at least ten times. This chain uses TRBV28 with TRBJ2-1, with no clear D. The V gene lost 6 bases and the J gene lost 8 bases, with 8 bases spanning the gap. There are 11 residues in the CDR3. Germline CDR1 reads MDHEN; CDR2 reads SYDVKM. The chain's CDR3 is CASRGRDEQFF. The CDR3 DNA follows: TGTGCCAGCAGAGGTAGGGATGAGCAGTTCTTC. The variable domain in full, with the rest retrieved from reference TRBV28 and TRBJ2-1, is DVKVTQSSRYLVKRTGEKVFLECVQDMDHENMFWYRQDPGLGLRLIYFSYDVKMKEKGDIPEGYSVSREKKERFSLILESASTNQTSMYLCASRGRDEQFFGPGTRLTVL.

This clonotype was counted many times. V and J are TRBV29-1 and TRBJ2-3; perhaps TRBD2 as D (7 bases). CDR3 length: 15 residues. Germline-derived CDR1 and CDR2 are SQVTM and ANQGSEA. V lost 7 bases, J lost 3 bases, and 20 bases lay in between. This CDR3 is CSASARGGRTDTQYF. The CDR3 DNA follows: TGCAGCGCCTCGGCGAGGGGGGGCAGGACAGATACGCAGTATTTT.

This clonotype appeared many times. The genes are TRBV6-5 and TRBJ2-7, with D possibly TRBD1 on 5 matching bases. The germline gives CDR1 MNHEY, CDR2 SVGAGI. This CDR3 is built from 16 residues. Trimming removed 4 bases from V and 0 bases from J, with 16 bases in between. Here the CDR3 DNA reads TGTGCCAGCAGTTCACGCAAGGGGAAAAGCTCCTACGAGCAGTACTTC. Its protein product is CASSSRKGKSSYEQYF.

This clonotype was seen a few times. The CDR3 nucleotides are TGCGCCAGCAGCCAGGGGCCCCCGACAGGGAGCACAGATACGCAGTATTTT. This translates into CASSQGPPTGSTDTQYF. The V gene is TRBV4-3, the J gene TRBJ2-3; 7 nucleotides line up with TRBD1. This CDR3 comprises 17 residues. Germline-derived CDR1 and CDR2 are LGHNA and YSLEER. Germline trimming cut 3 bases from V and 0 bases from J; bases unmatched to any gene: 9.

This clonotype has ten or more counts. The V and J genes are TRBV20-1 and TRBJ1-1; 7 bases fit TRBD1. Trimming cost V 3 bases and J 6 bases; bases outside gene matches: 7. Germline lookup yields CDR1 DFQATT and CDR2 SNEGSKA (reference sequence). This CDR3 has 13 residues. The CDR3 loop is CSASEGDSSEAFF. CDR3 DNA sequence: TGCAGTGCTAGCGAGGGGGACAGCTCTGAAGCTTTCTTT.

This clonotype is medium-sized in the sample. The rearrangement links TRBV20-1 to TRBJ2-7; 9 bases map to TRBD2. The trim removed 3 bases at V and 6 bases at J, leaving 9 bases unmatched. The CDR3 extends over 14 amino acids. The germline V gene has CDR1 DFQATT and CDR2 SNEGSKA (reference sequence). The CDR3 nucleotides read TGCAGTGCTAGGACGGGACTAGCATCGGGCGAGCAGTACTTC. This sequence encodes CSARTGLASGEQYF.

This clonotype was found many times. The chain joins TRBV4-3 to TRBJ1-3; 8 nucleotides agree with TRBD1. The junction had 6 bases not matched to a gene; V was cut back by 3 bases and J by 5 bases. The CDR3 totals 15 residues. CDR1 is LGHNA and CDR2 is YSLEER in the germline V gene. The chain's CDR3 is CASSQDRANRNTIYF. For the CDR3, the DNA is TGCGCCAGCAGCCAGGACAGGGCCAACAGAAACACCATATATTTT.

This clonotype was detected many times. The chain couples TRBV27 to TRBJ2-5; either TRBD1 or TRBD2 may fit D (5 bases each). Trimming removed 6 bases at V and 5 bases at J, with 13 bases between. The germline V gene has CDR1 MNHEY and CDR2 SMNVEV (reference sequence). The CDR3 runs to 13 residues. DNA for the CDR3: TGTGCCAGCAGACAAATGGGGGTCGAGACCCAGTACTTC. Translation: CASRQMGVETQYF.

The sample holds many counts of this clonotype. This CDR3 is CASSLGPNPQHF. The CDR3 DNA reads TGTGCCAGCAGCTTAGGGCCCAATCCCCAGCATTTT. The J gene is TRBJ1-5, the V gene TRBV13; D unclear. There are 12 residues in the CDR3. Trimming pared 0 bases from V and 10 bases from J, leaving 7 bases between. The germline gives CDR1 PRHDT, CDR2 FYEKMQ (reference sequence).

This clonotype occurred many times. The CDR3 region is CASSVGMGEQFF. The DNA for the CDR3 is TGTGCCAGCAGTGTTGGGATGGGTGAGCAGTTCTTC. The gene calls are TRBV2 and TRBJ2-1; no clear D gene. The V and J ends lost 4 bases and 9 bases respectively, with 10 bases between them. CDR1 is SNHLY, CDR2 FYNNEI, per germline. This CDR3 has 12 amino acids.

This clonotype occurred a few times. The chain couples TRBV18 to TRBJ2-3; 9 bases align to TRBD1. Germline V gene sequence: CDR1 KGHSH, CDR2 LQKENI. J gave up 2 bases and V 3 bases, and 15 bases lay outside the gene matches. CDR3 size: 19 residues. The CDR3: CASSPKVTGGAANTDTQYF. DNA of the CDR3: TGTGCCAGCTCACCGAAAGTTACAGGGGGCGCGGCTAACACAGATACGCAGTATTTT. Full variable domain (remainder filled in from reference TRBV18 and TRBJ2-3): NAGVMQNPRHLVRRRGQEARLRCSPMKGHSHVYWYRQLPEEGLKFMVYLQKENIIDESGMPKERFSAEFPKEGPSILRIQQVVRGDSAAYFCASSPKVTGGAANTDTQYFGPGTRLTVL.